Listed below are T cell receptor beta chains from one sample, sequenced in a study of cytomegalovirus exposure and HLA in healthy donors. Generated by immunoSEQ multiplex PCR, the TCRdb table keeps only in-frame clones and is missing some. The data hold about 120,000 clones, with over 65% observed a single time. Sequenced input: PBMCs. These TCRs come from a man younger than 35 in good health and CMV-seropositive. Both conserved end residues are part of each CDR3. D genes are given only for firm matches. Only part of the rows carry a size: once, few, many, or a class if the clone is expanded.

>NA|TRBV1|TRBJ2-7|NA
TGCACCAGCGGGACCCTAGCGGGGCCTTCCTACGAGCAGTACTTC
CTSGTLAGPSYEQYF
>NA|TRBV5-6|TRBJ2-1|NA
TGTGCCAGCAGCCCCGAGGGGGGGGCGGGGGATGAGCAGTTCTTC
CASSPEGGAGDEQFF
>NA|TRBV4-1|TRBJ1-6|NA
TGCGCCAGCAGCCAAGGACAGGCGAGCTCCTATAATTCACCCCTCCACTTT
CASSQGQASSYNSPLHF
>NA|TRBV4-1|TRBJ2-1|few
TGCGCCAGCAGACGACTAGTACCTCAAGATGAGCAGTTCTTC
CASRRLVPQDEQFF
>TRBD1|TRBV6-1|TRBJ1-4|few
TGTGCCAGCAGTGCCCGAAAGGGGGCCCTCACTGAAAAACTGTTTTTT
CASSARKGALTEKLFF
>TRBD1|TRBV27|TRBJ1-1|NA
TGTGCCAGCGGACGCTTGGACAGGCTGCGGATGAACACTGAAGCTTTCTTT
CASGRLDRLRMNTEAFF
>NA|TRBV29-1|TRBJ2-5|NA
TGCAGCGTTGAAGAGGGAAGGGCGGGGCAAGAGACCCAGTACTTC
CSVEEGRAGQETQYF
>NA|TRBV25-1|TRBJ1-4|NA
TGTGCCAGCAGTGCTTTGGGGGGGGCTAATGAAAAACTGTTTTTT
CASSALGGANEKLFF
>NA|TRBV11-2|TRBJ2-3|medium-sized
TGTGCCAGCAGCTTAGAATTTGCGGGAACTGGAGATACGCAGTATTTT
CASSLEFAGTGDTQYF
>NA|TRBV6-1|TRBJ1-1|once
TGTGCCGGGCGTCAGGGGAGGGTCACTGAAGCTTTCTTT
CAGRQGRVTEAFF
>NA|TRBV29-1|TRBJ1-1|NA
TGCAGCGTTGAACGTGTCAGTGAAGCTTTCTTT
CSVERVSEAFF
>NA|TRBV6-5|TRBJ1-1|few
TGTGCCAGCAGTCGCGGGCCACCGAACACTGAAGCTTTCTTT
CASSRGPPNTEAFF
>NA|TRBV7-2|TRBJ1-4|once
TGTGCCAGCAGCTTATACCCGGGATATGCAACTAATGAAAAACTGTTTTTT
CASSLYPGYATNEKLFF
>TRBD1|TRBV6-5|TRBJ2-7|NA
TGTGCCAGCAGTTCTGGACAGGGCTACGAGCAGTACTTC
CASSSGQGYEQYF
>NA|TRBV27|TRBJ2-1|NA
TGTGCCACCGGGGTGAGGTCCGCCTACAATGAGCAGTTCTTC
CATGVRSAYNEQFF
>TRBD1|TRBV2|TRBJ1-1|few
TGTGCCAGCAGTACCGGGACAGCTGAAGCTTTCTTT
CASSTGTAEAFF
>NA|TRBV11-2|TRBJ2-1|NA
TGTGCCAGCAGCCCCGCGGGCGATATCTCATACAATGAGCAGTTCTTC
CASSPAGDISYNEQFF
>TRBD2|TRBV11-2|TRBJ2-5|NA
TGTGCCAGCAGCTTAAGCGGGACTAGCGGGGCTATGTACCAAGAGACCCAGTACTTC
CASSLSGTSGAMYQETQYF
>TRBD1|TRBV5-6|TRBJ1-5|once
TGTGCCAGCAGCACCGGGACAGGGAGCAATCAGCCCCAGCATTTT
CASSTGTGSNQPQHF
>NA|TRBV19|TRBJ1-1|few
TGTGCCAGTTTACAGGGATCGGCTGAAGCTTTCTTT
CASLQGSAEAFF
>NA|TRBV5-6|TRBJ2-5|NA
TGTGCCAGCAGCTTCCGTGGAGACCAAGAGACCCAGTACTTC
CASSFRGDQETQYF
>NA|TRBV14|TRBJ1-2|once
TGTGCCAGCAGCCCCCCAGGGTACGGTGGCTACACCTTC
CASSPPGYGGYTF
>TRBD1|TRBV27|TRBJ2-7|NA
TGTGCCAGCAGGTTTAATGGGGACAGCCTCTACGAGCAGTACTTC
CASRFNGDSLYEQYF
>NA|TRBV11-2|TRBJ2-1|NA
TGTGCCAGCAGCTTACGGGAGACCCTTTACAATGAGCAGTTCTTC
CASSLRETLYNEQFF
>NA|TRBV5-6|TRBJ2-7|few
TGTGCCAGCAGCCCTGGCACAGCTGGGGAGCAGTACTTC
CASSPGTAGEQYF
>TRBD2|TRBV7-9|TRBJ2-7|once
TGTGCCAGCAGCTTGGGGGGGGATAGATACGAGCAGTACTTC
CASSLGGDRYEQYF
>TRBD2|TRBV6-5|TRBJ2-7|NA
TGTGCCAGCAGTTTCTCCCGGACTAGCGGGGACGAGCAGTACTTC
CASSFSRTSGDEQYF
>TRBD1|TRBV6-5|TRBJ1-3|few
TGTGCCAGCAGACCCTCAGGGGGCGGAAACACCATATATTTT
CASRPSGGGNTIYF
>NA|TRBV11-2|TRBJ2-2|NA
TGTGCCAGCAGCGCCCAGGTTCCCGCGAACACCGGGGAGCTGTTTTTT
CASSAQVPANTGELFF
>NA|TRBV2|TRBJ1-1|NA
TGTGCCAGCAGTAACAGGGCAGTGAACACTGAAGCTTTCTTT
CASSNRAVNTEAFF
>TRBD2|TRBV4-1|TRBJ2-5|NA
TGCGCCAGCAGCCCATTGGGACTAGCGGGGGGGCAGCAAGAGACCCAGTACTTC
CASSPLGLAGGQQETQYF